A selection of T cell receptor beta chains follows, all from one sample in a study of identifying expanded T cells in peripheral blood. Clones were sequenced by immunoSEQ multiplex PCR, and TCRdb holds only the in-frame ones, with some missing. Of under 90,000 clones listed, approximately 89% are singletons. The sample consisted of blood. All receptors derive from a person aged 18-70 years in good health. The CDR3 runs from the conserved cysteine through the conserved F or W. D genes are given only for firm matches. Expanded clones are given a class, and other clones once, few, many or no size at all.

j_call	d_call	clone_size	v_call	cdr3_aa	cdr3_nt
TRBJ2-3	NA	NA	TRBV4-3	CASSQDMWGIGPDTQYF	TGCGCCAGCAGCCAAGATATGTGGGGAATCGGCCCAGATACGCAGTATTTT
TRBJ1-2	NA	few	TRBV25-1	CASSEPGEVYGYTF	TGTGCCAGCAGTGAACCAGGGGAGGTCTATGGCTACACCTTC
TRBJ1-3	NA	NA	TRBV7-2	CASSLARSPGNTIYF	TGTGCCAGCAGCTTAGCTAGGTCACCAGGAAACACCATATATTTT
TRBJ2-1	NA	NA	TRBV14	CASSHVWVHEQFF	TGTGCCAGCAGCCACGTCTGGGTCCATGAGCAGTTCTTC
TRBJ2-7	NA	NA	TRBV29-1	CSVGDGGYEQYF	TGCAGCGTTGGTGACGGTGGCTACGAGCAGTACTTC
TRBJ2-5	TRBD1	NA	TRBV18	CASSPGQVGETQYF	TGTGCCAGCTCACCTGGACAGGTCGGGGAGACCCAGTACTTC
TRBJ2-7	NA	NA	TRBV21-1	CASTLPGQEFTYEQYF	TGTGCCAGCACCCTCCCGGGACAGGAGTTTACCTACGAGCAGTACTTC
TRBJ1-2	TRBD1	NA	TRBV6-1	CASSAAQGMNGYTF	TGTGCCAGCAGTGCTGCACAGGGGATGAACGGCTACACCTTC
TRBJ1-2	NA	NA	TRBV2	CASSEDQFRYGYTF	TGTGCCAGCAGTGAAGACCAGTTTCGCTATGGCTACACCTTC
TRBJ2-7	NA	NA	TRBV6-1	CASSVTRVEQYF	TGTGCCAGCAGTGTGACGAGGGTCGAGCAGTACTTC
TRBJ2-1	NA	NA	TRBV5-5	CASSLVGFTYNEQFF	TGTGCCAGCAGCTTGGTCGGGTTTACCTACAATGAGCAGTTCTTC
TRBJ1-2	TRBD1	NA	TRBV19	CASSTGQTYGYTF	TGTGCCAGTAGTACGGGACAGACCTATGGCTACACCTTC
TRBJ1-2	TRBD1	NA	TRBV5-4	CANARGGDGYTF	TGTGCCAACGCCAGGGGGGGGGATGGCTACACCTTC
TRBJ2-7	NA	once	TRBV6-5	CASSSEGLRNEQYF	TGTGCCAGCAGTTCTGAGGGGTTAAGGAACGAGCAGTACTTC
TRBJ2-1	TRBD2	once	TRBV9	CASSATSGLANEQFF	TGTGCCAGCAGCGCAACTAGCGGGTTGGCGAATGAGCAGTTCTTC
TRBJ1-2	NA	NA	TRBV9	CASSVDQGPTSTHYGYTF	TGTGCCAGCAGCGTAGATCAAGGCCCCACCTCGACACACTATGGCTACACCTTC